A selection of T cell receptor beta chains follows, all from one sample in a study of cytomegalovirus exposure and HLA in healthy donors. Sequencing used immunoSEQ multiplex PCR; TCRdb keeps in-frame clones, though not all of them. The sample lists 97,000 or so clones; 50% to 70% were seen once. The sample consisted of PBMCs. The receptors originated from a human donor in good health. Each CDR3 is given with its conserved first and last residue. The order of the fields is D gene, V gene, CDR3 protein. A D gene is named only where the DNA matches it firmly.

>TRBD2|TRBV5-8
CASRYSGLAFYNEQFF
>NA|TRBV7-8
CASSFATLYEQYF
>TRBD2|TRBV5-1
CASSFIAGGVAGELFF
>TRBD1|TRBV5-1
CASSLDGQDNQPQHF
>TRBD2|TRBV27
CASTVTSGRYNEQFF
>TRBD1|TRBV27
CASSLFDKCPPSKSRGGELFF
>NA|TRBV28
CASSRRVGELFF
>TRBD2|TRBV11-3
CASSLGTSGNEQFF
>TRBD2|TRBV28
CASSLQGLAGHEQYF
>NA|TRBV28
CASSMGDYQPQHF